The clone carrying this TCR beta chain was seen repeatedly, ten times or more. Its target is not known. The entry originates in a study of T cells in Graves' hyperthyroidism and ophthalmopathy. Study-level findings and limits: A model of 13 V-J pairs discriminated ophthalmopathy from stable hyperthyroidism.

Each ophthalmopathy patient scored at least 3 on the Clinical Activity Score and at least 4 on NOSPECS grade, with duration under 3 months. Pregnant or lactating patients were excluded, as were those with uncontrolled infection or other autoimmune disease. Fresh peripheral blood, roughly 10 ml of it, supplied the PBMCs. From RNA transcripts, TCR beta CDR3 regions were amplified. The primer set for the first-round RT-PCR of the TCR CDR3 was HTBI. TCRdb reanalysed the multiplex PCR reads using MiXCR and keeps one entry per CDR3 protein. The sample has hundreds of thousands of distinct CDR3 sequences, under 25% seen once. The germline V gene has CDR1 LGHNA and CDR2 YSLEER. This CDR3 contains 16 residues. The junction had 9 bases not matched to a gene; V was cut back by 1 base and J by 6 bases.

The chain carries TRBV4-3 and TRBJ2-7; 10 bases are a match to TRBD1. Material for sequencing was blood. The sequence was obtained from a woman between 65 and 79 years old with Graves' ophthalmopathy. The CDR3 coding sequence is TGCGCCAGCAGCCAAGTCCCCGGGACAGGGGTAGGCGAGCAGTACTTC. It is translated as CASSQVPGTGVGEQYF.